The rows below give T cell receptor beta chains drawn from one sample of a study of OX40 agonist ivuxolimab in advanced cancers. Clones were sequenced by immunoSEQ multiplex PCR, and TCRdb holds only the in-frame ones, with some missing. The table lists tens of thousands of clones, almost 85% of them singletons, with around 5% in the top ten. This specimen consisted of CD4+ or CD8+ T cells sorted from blood, obtained in a trial of the OX40 agonist ivuxolimab. The source of these receptors is an adult with an advanced solid tumor such as melanoma, head and neck, liver or kidney cancer. Both conserved end residues are part of each CDR3. Fields, in order: clone size, CDR3 length, J gene, D gene, V gene, CDR3 DNA, CDR3 protein. D genes are given only for firm matches. Size values are once, few and many counts, or a class for expanded clones, and some rows have none.

>NA|13|TRBJ1-2|NA|TRBV10-3
TGTGCCATCAGTACCGCGACAACCTATGGCTACACCTTC
CAISTATTYGYTF
>NA|17|TRBJ2-1|NA|TRBV7-2
TGTGCCAGCAGCTTAGGGTCTGCAGGAGGGACCTACAATGAGCAGTTCTTC
CASSLGSAGGTYNEQFF
>NA|16|TRBJ2-3|NA|TRBV18
TGTGCCAGCTCACCACCGAGTCTTCAGGGCACAGATACGCAGTATTTT
CASSPPSLQGTDTQYF
>NA|15|TRBJ2-1|NA|TRBV11-2
TGTGCCAGCAGCTTAGACCGGATGGCCTACAATGAGCAGTTCTTC
CASSLDRMAYNEQFF
>NA|13|TRBJ2-6|NA|TRBV7-9
TGTGCCAGCAGCTTCGCAGGGGCCAACGTCCTGACTTTC
CASSFAGANVLTF
>once|16|TRBJ2-5|NA|TRBV9
TGTGCCAGCAGCGCCGTCGGGACCCAGGGGACGGAGACCCAGTACTTC
CASSAVGTQGTETQYF
>NA|15|TRBJ2-3|TRBD2|TRBV6-5
TGTGCCAGCAGTACCAGCGGGAATCCGACAGATACGCAGTATTTT
CASSTSGNPTDTQYF
>NA|15|TRBJ1-1|NA|TRBV19
TGTGCCAGTCAGGCAGACACCGCGGGAGGCACTGAAGCTTTCTTT
CASQADTAGGTEAFF
>NA|16|TRBJ2-2|TRBD2|TRBV5-4
TGTGCCAGCAGCATACTAGCGGGGGGGAACACCGGGGAGCTGTTTTTT
CASSILAGGNTGELFF
>once|16|TRBJ2-4|NA|TRBV5-4
TGTGCCAGCAGCTGGACCAGCCCCCAAGCCAAAAACATTCAGTACTTC
CASSWTSPQAKNIQYF
>NA|14|TRBJ1-2|NA|TRBV5-4
TGTGCCAGCAGCTTGAAGGGCGGGGGAGGGGACGGCGACTTC
CASSLKGGGGDGDF
>NA|15|TRBJ1-3|NA|TRBV2
TGTGCCAGCAGCGGGTTTGAGGGCTCTGGAAACACCATATATTTT
CASSGFEGSGNTIYF
>NA|16|TRBJ2-3|TRBD2|TRBV28
TGTGCCAGCAGTCTCCCTAGCGGGAGGGCCGCAGATACGCAGTATTTT
CASSLPSGRAADTQYF
>NA|14|TRBJ2-2|NA|TRBV7-9
TGTGCCAGCAGCACTCGGACGGCCACCGGGGAGCTGTTTTTT
CASSTRTATGELFF
>NA|15|TRBJ2-7|NA|TRBV7-8
TGTGCCAGCAGCTTAGGAGGGAGAAGGCTCTACGAGCAGTACTTC
CASSLGGRRLYEQYF
>NA|13|TRBJ1-2|NA|TRBV11-3
TGTGCCAGCAGCTTATGGGGGGGGTATGGCTACACCTTC
CASSLWGGYGYTF
>NA|13|TRBJ2-7|NA|TRBV5-1
TGCGCCAGCAGCACGGACACTACCTACGAGCAGTACTTC
CASSTDTTYEQYF
>NA|16|TRBJ2-3|TRBD2|TRBV7-6
TGTGCCAGCAGCCCCAGACTAGCGGGAGGGACAGATACGCAGTATTTT
CASSPRLAGGTDTQYF
>NA|14|TRBJ2-7|NA|TRBV28
TGTGCCAGCAGTTTACCTCATTCTTCCTACGAGCAGTACTTC
CASSLPHSSYEQYF
>NA|13|TRBJ1-2|NA|TRBV2
TGTGCCAGCAGCGCCGGGGCGTACTATGGCTACACCTTC
CASSAGAYYGYTF
>NA|14|TRBJ2-3|NA|TRBV6-1
TGTGCCAGCAGTGAAGGGAGGTCCACAGATACGCAGTATTTT
CASSEGRSTDTQYF
>NA|13|TRBJ1-2|TRBD1|TRBV6-1
TGTGCCAGCAACCGGGACAGAAGCTATGGCTACACCTTC
CASNRDRSYGYTF